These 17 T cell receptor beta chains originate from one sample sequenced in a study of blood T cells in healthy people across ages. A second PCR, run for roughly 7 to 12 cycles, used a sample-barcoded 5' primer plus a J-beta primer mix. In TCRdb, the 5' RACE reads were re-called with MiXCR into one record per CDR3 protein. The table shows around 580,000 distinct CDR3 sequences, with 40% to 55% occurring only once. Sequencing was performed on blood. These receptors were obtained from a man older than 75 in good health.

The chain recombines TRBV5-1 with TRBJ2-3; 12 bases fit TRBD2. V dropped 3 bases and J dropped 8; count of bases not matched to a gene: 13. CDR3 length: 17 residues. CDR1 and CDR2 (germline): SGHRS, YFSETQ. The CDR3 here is CASSSTGLAGRGVTQYF. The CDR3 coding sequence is TGCGCCAGCAGCTCTACCGGACTAGCGGGAAGGGGGGTTACGCAGTATTTT.

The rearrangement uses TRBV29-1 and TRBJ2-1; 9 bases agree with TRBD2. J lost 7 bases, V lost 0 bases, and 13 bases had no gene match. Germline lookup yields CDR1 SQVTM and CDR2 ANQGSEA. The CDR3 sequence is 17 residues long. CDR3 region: CSVEDRGGRATGNEQFF. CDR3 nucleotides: TGCAGCGTTGAAGATCGGGGCGGGAGGGCCACTGGAAATGAGCAGTTCTTC.

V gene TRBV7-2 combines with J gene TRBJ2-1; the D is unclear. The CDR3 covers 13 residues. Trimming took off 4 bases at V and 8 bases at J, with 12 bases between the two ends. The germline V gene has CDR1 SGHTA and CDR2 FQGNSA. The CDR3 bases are TGTGCCAGCAGCTCCCAATCGCACCATGAGCAGTTCTTC. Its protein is CASSSQSHHEQFF.

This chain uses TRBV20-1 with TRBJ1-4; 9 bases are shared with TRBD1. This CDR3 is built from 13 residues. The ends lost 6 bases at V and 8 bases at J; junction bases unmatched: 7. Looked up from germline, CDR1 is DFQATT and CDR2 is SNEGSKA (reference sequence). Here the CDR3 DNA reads TGCAGTGCAACCGGGACAGGGACCGAAAAACTGTTTTTT. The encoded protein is CSATGTGTEKLFF.

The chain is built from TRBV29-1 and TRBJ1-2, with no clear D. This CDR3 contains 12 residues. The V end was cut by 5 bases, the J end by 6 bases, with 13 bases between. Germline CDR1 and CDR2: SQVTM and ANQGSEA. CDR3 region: CSVYGDSHGYTF. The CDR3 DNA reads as TGCAGCGTTTATGGCGACTCGCATGGCTACACCTTC.

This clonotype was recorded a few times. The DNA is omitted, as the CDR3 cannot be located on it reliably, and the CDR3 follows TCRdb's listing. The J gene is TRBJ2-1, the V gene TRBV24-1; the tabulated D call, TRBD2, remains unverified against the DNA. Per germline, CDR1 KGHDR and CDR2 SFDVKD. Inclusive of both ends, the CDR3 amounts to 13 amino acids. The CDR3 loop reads CATSDLERDEQFF.

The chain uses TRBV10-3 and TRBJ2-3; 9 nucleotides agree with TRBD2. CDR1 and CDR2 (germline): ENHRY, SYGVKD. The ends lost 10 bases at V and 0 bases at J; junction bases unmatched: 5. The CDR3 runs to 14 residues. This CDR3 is CATQAGGSTDTQYF. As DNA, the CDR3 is TGTGCCACCCAAGCGGGGGGAAGCACAGATACGCAGTATTTT.

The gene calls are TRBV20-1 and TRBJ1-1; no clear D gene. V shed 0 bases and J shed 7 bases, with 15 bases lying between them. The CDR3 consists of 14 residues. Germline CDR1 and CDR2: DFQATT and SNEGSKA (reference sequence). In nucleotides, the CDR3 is TGCAGTGCTAGAGATCTCCCCAGGAGCCGTGAAGCTTTCTTT. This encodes CSARDLPRSREAFF.

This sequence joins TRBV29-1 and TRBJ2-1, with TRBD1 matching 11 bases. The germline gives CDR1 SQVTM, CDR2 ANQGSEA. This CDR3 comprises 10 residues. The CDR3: CSVRDRGMFF. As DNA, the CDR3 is TGCAGTGTCCGGGACAGGGGGATGTTCTTC.

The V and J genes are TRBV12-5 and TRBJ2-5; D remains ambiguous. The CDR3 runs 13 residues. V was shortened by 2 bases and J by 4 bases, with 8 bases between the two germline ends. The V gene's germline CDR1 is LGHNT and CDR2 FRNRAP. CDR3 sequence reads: CASGLHSGETQYF. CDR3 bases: TGTGCTAGTGGTTTGCACAGTGGAGAGACCCAGTACTTC. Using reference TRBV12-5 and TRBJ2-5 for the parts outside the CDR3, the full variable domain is DARVTQTPRHKVTEMGQEVTMRCQPILGHNTVFWYRQTMMQGLELLAYFRNRAPLDDSGMPKDRFSAEMPDATLATLKIQPSEPRDSAVYFCASGLHSGETQYFGPGTRLLVL.

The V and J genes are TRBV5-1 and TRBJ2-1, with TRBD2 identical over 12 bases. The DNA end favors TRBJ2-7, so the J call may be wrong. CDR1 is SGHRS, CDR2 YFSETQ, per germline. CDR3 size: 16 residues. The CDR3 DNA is TGCGCCAGCAGCTTCCTCCTAGCGGGAGGGGCCAATGAGCAGTACTTC. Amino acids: CASSFLLAGGANEQYF.

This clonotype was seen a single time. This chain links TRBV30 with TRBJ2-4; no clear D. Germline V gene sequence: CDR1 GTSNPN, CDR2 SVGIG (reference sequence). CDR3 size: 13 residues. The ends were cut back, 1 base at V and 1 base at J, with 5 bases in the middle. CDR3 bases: TGTGCCTGGAGTGGAACGGCCAAAAACATTCAGTACTTC. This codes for CAWSGTAKNIQYF. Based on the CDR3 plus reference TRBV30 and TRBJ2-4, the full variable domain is SQTIHQWPATLVQPVGSPLSLECTVEGTSNPNLYWYRQAAGRGLQLLFYSVGIGQISSEVPQNLSASRPQDRQFILSSKKLLLSDSGFYLCAWSGTAKNIQYFGAGTRLSVL.

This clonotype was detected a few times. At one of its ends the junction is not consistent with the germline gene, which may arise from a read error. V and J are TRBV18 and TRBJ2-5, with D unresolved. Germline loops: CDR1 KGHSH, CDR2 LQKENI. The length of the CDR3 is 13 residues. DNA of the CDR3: TGTGCCAGCACACCGACAAACCAAGAGACCCAGTACTTC. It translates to CASTPTNQETQYF.

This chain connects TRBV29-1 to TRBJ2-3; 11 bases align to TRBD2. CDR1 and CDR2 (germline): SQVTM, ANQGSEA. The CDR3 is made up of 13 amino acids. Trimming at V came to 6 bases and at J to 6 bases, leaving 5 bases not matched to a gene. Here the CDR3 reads CSVGTSGWDTQYF. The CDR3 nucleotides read TGCAGCGTGGGGACTAGCGGATGGGATACGCAGTATTTT.

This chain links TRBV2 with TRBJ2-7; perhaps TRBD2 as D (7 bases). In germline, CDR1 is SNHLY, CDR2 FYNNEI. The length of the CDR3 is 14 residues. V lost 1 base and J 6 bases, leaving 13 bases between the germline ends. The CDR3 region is CASSEVGGAGEQYF. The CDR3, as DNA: TGTGCCAGCAGTGAAGTAGGGGGGGCAGGCGAGCAGTACTTC.

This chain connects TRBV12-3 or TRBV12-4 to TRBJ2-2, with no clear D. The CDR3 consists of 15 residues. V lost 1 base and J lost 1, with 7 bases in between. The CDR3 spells CASSLDGRNTGELFF. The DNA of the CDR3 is TGTGCCAGCAGTTTAGACGGACGGAACACCGGGGAGCTGTTTTTT.

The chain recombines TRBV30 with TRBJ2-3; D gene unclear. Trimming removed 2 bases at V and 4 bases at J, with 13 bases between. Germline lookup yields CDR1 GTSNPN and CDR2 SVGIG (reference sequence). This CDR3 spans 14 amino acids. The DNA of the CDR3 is TGTGCCTGGAGTAGAGCAGTTGGGGCAGATACGCAGTATTTT. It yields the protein CAWSRAVGADTQYF.